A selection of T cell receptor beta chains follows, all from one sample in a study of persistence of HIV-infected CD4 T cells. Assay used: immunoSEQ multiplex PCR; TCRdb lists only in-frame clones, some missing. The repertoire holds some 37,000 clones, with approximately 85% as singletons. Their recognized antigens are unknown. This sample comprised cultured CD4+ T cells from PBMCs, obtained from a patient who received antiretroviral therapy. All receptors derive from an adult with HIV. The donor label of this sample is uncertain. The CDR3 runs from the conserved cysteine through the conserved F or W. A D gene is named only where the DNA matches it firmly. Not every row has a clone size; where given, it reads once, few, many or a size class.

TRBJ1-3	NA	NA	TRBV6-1	CASSDRPGNTIYF	TGTGCCAGCAGTGATCGACCTGGAAACACCATATATTTT
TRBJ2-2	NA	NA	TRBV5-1	CASSLELPNTGELFF	TGCGCCAGCAGCTTGGAGCTGCCGAACACCGGGGAGCTGTTTTTT
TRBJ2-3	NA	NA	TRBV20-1	CSATRMDTQYF	TGCAGTGCAACTAGAATGGATACGCAGTATTTT
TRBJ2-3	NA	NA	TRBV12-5	CASGFYGVTDTQYF	TGTGCTAGTGGTTTTTACGGGGTCACAGATACGCAGTATTTT
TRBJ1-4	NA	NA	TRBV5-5	CASSLGDKPNEKLFF	TGTGCCAGCAGCTTGGGGGACAAACCTAATGAAAAACTATTTTTT
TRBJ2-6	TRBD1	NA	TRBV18	CASSPVPGQASLRSGANVLTF	TGTGCCAGCTCACCCGTCCCGGGACAGGCCTCCTTACGCTCTGGGGCCAACGTCCTGACTTTC
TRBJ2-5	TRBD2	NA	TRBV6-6	CASSVTSGGRGETQYF	TGTGCCAGCAGTGTCACTAGCGGGGGCCGGGGAGAGACCCAGTACTTC
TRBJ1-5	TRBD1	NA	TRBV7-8	CASSRQGAQDQPQHF	TGTGCCAGCAGCCGACAGGGGGCGCAGGATCAGCCCCAGCATTTT
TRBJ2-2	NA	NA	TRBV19	CASSIINTGELFF	TGTGCCAGTAGTATTATAAACACCGGGGAGCTGTTTTTT
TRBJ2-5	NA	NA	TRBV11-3	CASSWGPRETQYF	TGTGCCAGCAGCTGGGGACCGCGGGAGACCCAGTACTTC
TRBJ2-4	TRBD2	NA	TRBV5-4	CASSSGGVLAKNIQYF	TGTGCCAGCAGCTCGGGAGGGGTTTTAGCCAAAAACATTCAGTACTTC
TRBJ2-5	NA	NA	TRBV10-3	CAISEGTFQETQYF	TGTGCCATCAGTGAGGGGACCTTCCAAGAGACCCAGTACTTC
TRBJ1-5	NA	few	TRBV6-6	CASSYQGFDQPQHF	TGTGCCAGCAGTTACCAGGGCTTCGATCAGCCCCAGCATTTT
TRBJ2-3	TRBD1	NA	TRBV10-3	CATRTGGTDTQYF	TGTGCCACAAGGACAGGGGGAACAGATACGCAGTATTTT
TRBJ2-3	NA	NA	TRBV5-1	CASSLEGRGVADTQYF	TGCGCCAGCAGCTTGGAGGGCAGGGGAGTTGCAGATACGCAGTATTTT
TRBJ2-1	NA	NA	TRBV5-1	CASSLGPYNEQFF	TGCGCCAGCAGCTTAGGACCCTACAATGAGCAGTTCTTC
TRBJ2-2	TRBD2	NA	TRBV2	CASRTSGGANTGELFF	TGTGCCAGCAGAACTAGCGGGGGGGCCAACACCGGGGAGCTGTTTTTT
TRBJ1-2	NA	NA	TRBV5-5	CASSSGPTILYGYTF	TGTGCCAGCAGCTCGGGGCCAACTATCCTCTATGGCTACACCTTC
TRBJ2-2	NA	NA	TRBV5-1	CASSLNFGTGELFF	TGCGCCAGCAGCTTGAACTTTGGCACCGGGGAGCTGTTTTTT
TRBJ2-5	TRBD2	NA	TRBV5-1	CASSASGGVQETQYF	TGCGCCAGCAGCGCTAGCGGGGGGGTTCAAGAGACCCAGTACTTC
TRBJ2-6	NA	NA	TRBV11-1	CASSRVGLSGANVLTF	TGTGCCAGCAGCCGGGTGGGACTCTCTGGGGCCAACGTCCTGACTTTC
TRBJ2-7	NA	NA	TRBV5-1	CASSSPGRGGHEQYF	TGCGCCAGCAGCTCCCCCGGCAGGGGAGGCCACGAGCAGTACTTC
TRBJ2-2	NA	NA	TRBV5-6	CASSATGELFF	TGTGCCAGCAGCGCCACCGGGGAGCTGTTTTTT
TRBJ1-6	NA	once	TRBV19	CASNPSFNSPLHF	TGTGCCAGTAATCCGAGCTTTAATTCACCCCTCCACTTT
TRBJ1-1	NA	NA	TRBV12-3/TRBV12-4	CASSFGVRTEAFF	TGTGCCAGCAGTTTTGGGGTGCGGACTGAAGCTTTCTTT
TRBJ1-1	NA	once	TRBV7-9	CASSLKGVNTEAFF	TGTGCCAGCAGCTTAAAAGGGGTTAACACTGAAGCTTTCTTT
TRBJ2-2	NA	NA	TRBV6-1	CASSERTRGNTGELFF	TGTGCCAGCAGTGAGAGGACGAGGGGGAACACCGGGGAGCTGTTTTTT
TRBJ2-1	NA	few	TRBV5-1	CASSTGTVMYNEQFF	TGCGCCAGCAGCACCGGGACGGTGATGTACAATGAGCAGTTCTTC
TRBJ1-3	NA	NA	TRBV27	CASSSTRTLLSGNTIYF	TGTGCCAGCAGTTCCACCCGGACGTTACTCTCTGGAAACACCATATATTTT
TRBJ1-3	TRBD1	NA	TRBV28	CASRTGGADTIYF	TGTGCCAGCAGGACAGGGGGCGCGGACACCATATATTTT
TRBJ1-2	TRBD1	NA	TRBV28	CASKPKDRVTFGYTF	TGTGCCAGCAAGCCCAAGGACAGGGTGACATTTGGCTACACCTTC
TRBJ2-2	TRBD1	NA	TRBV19	CASTTTGGTGELFF	TGTGCCAGTACCACGACAGGGGGCACCGGGGAGCTGTTTTTT
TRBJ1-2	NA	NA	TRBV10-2	CASNGRWNYGYTF	TGCGCCAGCAACGGACGGTGGAACTATGGCTACACCTTC
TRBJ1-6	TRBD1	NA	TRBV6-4	CASSAGQPNSPLHF	TGTGCCAGCAGTGCGGGACAGCCCAATTCACCCCTCCACTTT
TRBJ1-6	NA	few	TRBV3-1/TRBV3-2	CASSPEGSPLHF	TGTGCCAGCAGCCCCGAGGGGTCACCCCTCCACTTT
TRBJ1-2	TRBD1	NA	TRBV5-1	CASSLAGTGGGYTF	TGCGCCAGCAGCTTGGCCGGGACAGGGGGTGGCTACACCTTC
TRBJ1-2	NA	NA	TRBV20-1	CSARGGYGYTF	TGCAGTGCTAGAGGTGGATATGGCTACACCTTC
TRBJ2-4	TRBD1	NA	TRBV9	CASSEGDRGAKNIQYF	TGTGCCAGCAGCGAAGGGGACAGGGGAGCCAAAAACATTCAGTACTTC
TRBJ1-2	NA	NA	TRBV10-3	CAISPNYGYTF	TGTGCCATCAGTCCTAACTATGGCTACACCTTC
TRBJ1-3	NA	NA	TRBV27	CASRRQSEGNTIYF	TGTGCCAGCAGAAGACAGTCAGAAGGAAACACCATATATTTT
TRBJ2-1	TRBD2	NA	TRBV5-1	CASSLASGAAAEQFF	TGCGCCAGCAGCTTGGCTAGCGGGGCGGCGGCTGAGCAGTTCTTC
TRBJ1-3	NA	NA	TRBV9	CASSVDSPRDSGNTIYF	TGTGCCAGCAGCGTAGATTCGCCCCGGGACTCTGGAAACACCATATATTTT
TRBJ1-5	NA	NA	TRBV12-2	CASRFSSRERGNQPQHF	TGTGCAAGTCGCTTTAGTTCAAGGGAACGGGGCAATCAGCCCCAGCATTTT
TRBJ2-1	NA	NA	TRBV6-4	CASSDQGSSYNEQFF	TGTGCCAGCAGCGATCAGGGTAGCTCCTACAATGAGCAGTTCTTC
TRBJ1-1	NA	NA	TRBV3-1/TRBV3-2	CASSPQGLRTEAFF	TGTGCCAGCAGCCCGCAGGGTCTGAGGACTGAAGCTTTCTTT
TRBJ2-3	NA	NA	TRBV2	CASRSASGTDTQYF	TGTGCCAGCAGGAGCGCGTCCGGCACAGATACGCAGTATTTT
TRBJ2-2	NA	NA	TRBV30	CAWSAGLANTGELFF	TGTGCCTGGAGTGCTGGTCTCGCGAACACCGGGGAGCTGTTTTTT
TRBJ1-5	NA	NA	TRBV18	CASSRSGDGNQPQHF	TGTGCCAGCTCACGATCGGGGGATGGGAATCAGCCCCAGCATTTT
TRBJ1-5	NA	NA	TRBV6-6	CASSLGGGNQPQHF	TGTGCCAGCAGCCTAGGAGGCGGCAATCAGCCCCAGCATTTT
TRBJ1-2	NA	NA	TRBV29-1	CSLQEQGFNGYTF	TGCAGCCTTCAGGAACAGGGCTTTAATGGCTACACCTTC
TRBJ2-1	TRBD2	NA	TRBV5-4	CASSRIAGTLNNEQFF	TGTGCCAGCAGCCGGATAGCGGGGACCCTTAACAATGAGCAGTTCTTC
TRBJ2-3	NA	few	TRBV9	CASSVGGRRDTQYF	TGTGCCAGCAGCGTGGGAGGCAGGCGGGATACGCAGTATTTT
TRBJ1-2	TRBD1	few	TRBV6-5	CASRALQGGFYGYTF	TGTGCCAGCAGGGCCCTGCAGGGGGGCTTCTATGGCTACACCTTC